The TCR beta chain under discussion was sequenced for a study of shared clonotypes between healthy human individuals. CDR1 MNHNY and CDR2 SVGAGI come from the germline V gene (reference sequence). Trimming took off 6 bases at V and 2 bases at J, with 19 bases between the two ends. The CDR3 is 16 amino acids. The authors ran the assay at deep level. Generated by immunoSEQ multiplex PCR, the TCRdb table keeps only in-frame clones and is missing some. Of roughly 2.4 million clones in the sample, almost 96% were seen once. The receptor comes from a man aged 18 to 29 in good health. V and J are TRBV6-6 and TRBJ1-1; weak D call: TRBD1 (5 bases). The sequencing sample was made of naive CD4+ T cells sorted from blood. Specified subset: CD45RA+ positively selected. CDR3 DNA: TGTGCCAGCAGCAGGGACTTCCTGGACCTTAACACTGAAGCTTTCTTT. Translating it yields CASSRDFLDLNTEAFF.